Included here is one T cell receptor (beta chain) sequence, with context. These data originate in a study of blood T cell repertoires in COVID-19. Study overall: Samples taken during acute and convalescent COVID-19 were collected in the United States, Italy and Spain. In each case, the material was cDNA or gDNA derived from T cells, B-cell-depleted T cells, or PBMCs.

CDR3 length: 18 amino acids. V was trimmed by 0 bases and J by 4 bases, leaving 21 bases between them. Germline V gene sequence: CDR1 KGHSH, CDR2 LQKENI. Authors' data handling: Cell counts per sample came from amplifying reference gene primers. TCRdb's copy holds only in-frame clones and misses some; the assay was immunoSEQ multiplex PCR. That table gives V, J and clone size, and the DNA gave D and trimming. The sample lists approximately 65,000 clones, approximately 79% occurring once. The rearrangement joins TRBV18 to TRBJ1-1; D might be TRBD1 (6 bases). The sample comprised peripheral blood. This TCR was sampled from a woman aged 80 or older with active or convalescent COVID-19. As DNA, the CDR3 is TGTGCCAGCTCACCACCGGGACCCACAGGGCCTTGGAGCACTGAAGCTTTCTTT. Amino acid sequence: CASSPPGPTGPWSTEAFF.